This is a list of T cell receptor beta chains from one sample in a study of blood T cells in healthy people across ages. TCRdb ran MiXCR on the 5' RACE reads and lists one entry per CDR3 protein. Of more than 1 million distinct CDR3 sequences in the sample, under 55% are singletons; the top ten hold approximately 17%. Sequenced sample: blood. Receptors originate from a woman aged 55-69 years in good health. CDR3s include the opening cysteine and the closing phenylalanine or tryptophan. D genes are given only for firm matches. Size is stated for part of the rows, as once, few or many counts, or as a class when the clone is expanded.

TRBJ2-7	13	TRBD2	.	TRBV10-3	TGTGCCATCAGAACCGGGGGGGCTTACGAGCAGTACTTC	CAIRTGGAYEQYF
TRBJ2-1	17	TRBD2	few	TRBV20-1	TGCAGTGCTGAGGACAGTTGGACTAGCGGGCCCTACAATGAGCAGTTCTTC	CSAEDSWTSGPYNEQFF
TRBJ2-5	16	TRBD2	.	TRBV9	TGTGCCAGCAGCCTTGGGACTAGCGGAGGGGGAGAGACCCAGTACTTC	CASSLGTSGGGETQYF
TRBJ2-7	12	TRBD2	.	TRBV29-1	TGCAGCGTAGCGCTAGCGGGGAACGAGCAGTACTTC	CSVALAGNEQYF
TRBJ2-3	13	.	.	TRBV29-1	TGCAGCGTTAAGGGGGGGAATCCAGATACGCAGTATTTT	CSVKGGNPDTQYF
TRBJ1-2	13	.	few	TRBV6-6	TGTGCCAGCAGTCCGACAGAGAACTATGGCTACACCTTC	CASSPTENYGYTF
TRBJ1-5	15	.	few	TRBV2	TGTGCCAGCAGTGACAGAGGAAATAGCAATCAGCCCCAGCATTTT	CASSDRGNSNQPQHF
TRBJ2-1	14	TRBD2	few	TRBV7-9	TGTGCCAGCAGCTTAGAGACGGGAGCGGGGGGGAGGTTCTTC	CASSLETGAGGRFF
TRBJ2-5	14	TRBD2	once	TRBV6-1	TGTGCCAGCAGTGAGCAAGCGGGAAACTACAAGCAGTACTTC	CASSEQAGNYKQYF
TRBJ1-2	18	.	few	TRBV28	TGTGCCAGCAGTTCACCGGAGGGGGGTCCCGTATCTAACTATGGCTACACCTTC	CASSSPEGGPVSNYGYTF
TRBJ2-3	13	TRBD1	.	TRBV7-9	TGTGCCACCAGGGACAGGGGGCGAGATACGCAGTATTTT	CATRDRGRDTQYF
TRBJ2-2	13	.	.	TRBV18	TGTGCCAGCTCTCCAGAAGTCGCCGGGGAGCTGTTTTTT	CASSPEVAGELFF
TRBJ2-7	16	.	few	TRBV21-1	TGTGCCACCCACGGGTCCAAGACTAGCGGGAGACACGAGCAGTACTTC	CATHGSKTSGRHEQYF
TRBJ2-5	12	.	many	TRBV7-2	TGTGCCAGCAGCGACGGTTGGGAGACCCAGTACTTC	CASSDGWETQYF
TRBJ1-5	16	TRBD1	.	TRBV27	TGTGCCAGCAGTCGGTTCGGGGACAGGGCGAATCAGTCTCAGCATTTT	CASSRFGDRANQSQHF
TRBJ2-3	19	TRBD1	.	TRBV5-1	TGCGCCAGCAGCACCGTATACGGACAGGGCATTGGAAGCACAGATACGCAGTATTTT	CASSTVYGQGIGSTDTQYF
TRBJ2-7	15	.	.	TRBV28	TGTGCCAGCACCCTGGGGGCAACTAACTCCTACGAGCAGTACTTC	CASTLGATNSYEQYF
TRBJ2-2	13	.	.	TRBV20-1	TGCAGTGCTAGAGTAGCCAACACCGGGGAGCTGTTTTTT	CSARVANTGELFF
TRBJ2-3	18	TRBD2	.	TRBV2	TGTGCCAGCAGAGGCGGGACTAGCGGGAGGGCCAGCACAGATACGCAGTATTTT	CASRGGTSGRASTDTQYF
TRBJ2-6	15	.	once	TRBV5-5	TGTGTCAGCAGCTTGCAGGGGCCTGGGGCCAACGTCCTGACTTTC	CVSSLQGPGANVLTF
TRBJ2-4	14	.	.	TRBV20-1	TGCAGTGCTAGAGGTGGGCACAACGCGGTTGAGCAGTACTTC	CSARGGHNAVEQYF
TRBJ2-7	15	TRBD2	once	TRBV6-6	TGTGCCAGCACAATCGGGACTAGCGGGGTCAGCGAGCAGTACTTC	CASTIGTSGVSEQYF
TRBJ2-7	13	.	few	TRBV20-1	TGCAGTGCTCTTACGCCTAGCTCCTACGAGCAGTACTTC	CSALTPSSYEQYF